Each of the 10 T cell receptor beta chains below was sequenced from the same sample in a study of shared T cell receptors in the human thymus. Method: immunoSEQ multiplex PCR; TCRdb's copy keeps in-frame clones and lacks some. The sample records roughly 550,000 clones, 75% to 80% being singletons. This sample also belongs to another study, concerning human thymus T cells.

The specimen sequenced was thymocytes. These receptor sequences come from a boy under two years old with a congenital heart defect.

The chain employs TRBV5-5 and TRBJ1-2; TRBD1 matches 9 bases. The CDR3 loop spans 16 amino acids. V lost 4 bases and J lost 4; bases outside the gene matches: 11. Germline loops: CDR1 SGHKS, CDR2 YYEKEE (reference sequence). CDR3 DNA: TGTGCCAGCAGCCCCCGGGGACAGGGAGCTGTCTATGGCTACACCTTC. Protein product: CASSPRGQGAVYGYTF. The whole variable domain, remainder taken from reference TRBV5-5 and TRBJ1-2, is DAGVTQSPTHLIKTRGQQVTLRCSPISGHKSVSWYQQVLGQGPQFIFQYYEKEERGRGNFPDRFSARQFPNYSSELNVNALLLGDSALYLCASSPRGQGAVYGYTFGSGTRLTVV.

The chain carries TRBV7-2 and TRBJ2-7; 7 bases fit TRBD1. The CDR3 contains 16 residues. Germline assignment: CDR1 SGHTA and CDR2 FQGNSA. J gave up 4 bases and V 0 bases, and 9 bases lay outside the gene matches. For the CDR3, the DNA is TGTGCCAGCAGCTTAGCGGACAGGCCCCCTTTGTACGAGCAGTACTTC. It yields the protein CASSLADRPPLYEQYF.

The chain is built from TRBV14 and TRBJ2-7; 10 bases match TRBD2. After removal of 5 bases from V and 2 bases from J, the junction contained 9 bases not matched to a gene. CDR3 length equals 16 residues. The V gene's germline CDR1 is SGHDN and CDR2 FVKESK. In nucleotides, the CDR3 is TGTGCCAGCAGCATAAACGGGACTAGCGTCCCCTACGAGCAGTACTTC. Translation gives CASSINGTSVPYEQYF. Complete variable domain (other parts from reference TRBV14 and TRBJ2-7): EAGVTQFPSHSVIEKGQTVTLRCDPISGHDNLYWYRRVMGKEIKFLLHFVKESKQDESGMPNNRFLAERTGGTYSTLKVQPAELEDSGVYFCASSINGTSVPYEQYFGPGTRLTVT.

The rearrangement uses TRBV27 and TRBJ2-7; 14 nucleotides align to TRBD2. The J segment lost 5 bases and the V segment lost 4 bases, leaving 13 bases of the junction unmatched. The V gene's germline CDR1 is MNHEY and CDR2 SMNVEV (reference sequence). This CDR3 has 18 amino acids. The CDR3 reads CASSSYSGTSGSRDEQYF. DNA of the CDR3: TGTGCCAGCAGTTCGTACTCCGGGACTAGCGGGAGTCGGGACGAGCAGTACTTC.

DNA for the CDR3: TGTGCCAGCAGCATCAGGGCGACTAGAAGGCGCTCCTACAATGAGCAGTTCTTC. Its protein product is CASSIRATRRRSYNEQFF. The chain recombines TRBV13 with TRBJ2-1; TRBD2 is a possible D gene (6 bases). In germline, CDR1 is PRHDT, CDR2 FYEKMQ (reference sequence). The CDR3 sequence is 18 residues long. The V end was cut by 5 bases, the J end by 0 bases, with 20 bases between.

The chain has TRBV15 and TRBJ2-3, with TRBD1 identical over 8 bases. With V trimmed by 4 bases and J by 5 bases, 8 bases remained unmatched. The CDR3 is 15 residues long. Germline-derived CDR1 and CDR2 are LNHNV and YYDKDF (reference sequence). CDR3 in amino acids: CATSNRQGPIDTQYF. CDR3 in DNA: TGTGCCACCAGCAACAGACAGGGGCCGATAGATACGCAGTATTTT.

This CDR3 is CASSPLDRGGYEQFF. CDR3 in DNA: TGTGCCAGCAGCCCTTTGGACAGAGGGGGCTATGAGCAGTTCTTC. V usage is TRBV7-3 and J usage is TRBJ2-1, with 7 positions matching TRBD1. The CDR3 is 15 residues long. CDR1 is SGHTA and CDR2 is FQGTGA in the germline V gene. The junction had 12 bases not matched to a gene; V was cut back by 5 bases and J by 8 bases.

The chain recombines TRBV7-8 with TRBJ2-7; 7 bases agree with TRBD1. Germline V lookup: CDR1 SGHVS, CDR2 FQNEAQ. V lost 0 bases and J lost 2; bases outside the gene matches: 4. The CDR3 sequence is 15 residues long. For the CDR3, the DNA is TGTGCCAGCAGCTTAGCTGGACAGGTCCCCTACGAGCAGTACTTC. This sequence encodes CASSLAGQVPYEQYF.

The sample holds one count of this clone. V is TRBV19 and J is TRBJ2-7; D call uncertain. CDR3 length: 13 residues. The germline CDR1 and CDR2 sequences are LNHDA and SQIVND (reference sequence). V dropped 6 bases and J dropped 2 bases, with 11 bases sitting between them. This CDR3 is CASRSTETYEQYF. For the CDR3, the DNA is TGTGCCAGTAGAAGTACAGAGACCTACGAGCAGTACTTC.

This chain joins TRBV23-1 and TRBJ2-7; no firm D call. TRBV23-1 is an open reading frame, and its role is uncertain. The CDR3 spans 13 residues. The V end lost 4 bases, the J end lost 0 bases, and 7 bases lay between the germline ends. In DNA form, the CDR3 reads TGCGCCAGCAGTCGCGTAAGCTCCTACGAGCAGTACTTC. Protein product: CASSRVSSYEQYF.